This TCR beta chain is from a study of blood T cell repertoires in COVID-19. CDR1 is SGDLS, CDR2 YYNGEE, per germline. CDR3 size: 16 residues. Deletions cut 0 bases from V and 1 base from J, with 13 bases between. The repertoire was sequenced with immunoSEQ multiplex PCR; TCRdb's copy has only in-frame clones and lacks some. Here the sample spans around 9,700 clones, around 85% being singletons. This chain connects TRBV9 to TRBJ1-1; no firm D call. Sequencing was performed on peripheral blood. This clonotype originated in a man in his 70s with active COVID-19. The CDR3 bases are TGTGCCAGCAGCGTAGGGGAGGTCGGACCGAACACTGAAGCTTTCTTT. It encodes CASSVGEVGPNTEAFF.